Presented here are 25 T cell receptor beta chains from one specimen sequenced in a study of cytomegalovirus exposure and HLA in healthy donors. Both 60 Vbeta primers and 13 Jbeta primers went into the PCR. Sequencing used immunoSEQ multiplex PCR; TCRdb keeps in-frame clones, though not all of them. Altogether about 120,000 clones are present, around 85% being singletons, with the ten largest covering 2.1%. What was sequenced was PBMCs. These receptors were collected from a man aged 25-45 years in good health and CMV-seronegative.

The chain has TRBV6-6 and TRBJ1-5; no clear D gene. Germline V gene lookup returns CDR1 MNHNY and CDR2 SVGAGI (reference sequence). Trimming removed 10 bases from V and 7 bases from J, with 14 bases in between. This CDR3 has 12 residues. The CDR3 DNA reads TGTGCCACCAACGGCGGATTGCAGCCCCAGCATTTT. Encoded protein: CATNGGLQPQHF.

The chain couples TRBV5-4 to TRBJ2-2, with 9 bases that match TRBD1. Per the germline V gene, CDR1 is SGHNT and CDR2 is YYREEE (reference sequence). The V gene end was trimmed by 4 bases and the J gene end by 5 bases; junction bases not matched to a gene: 6. The CDR3 runs to 15 residues. The CDR3, as DNA: TGTGCCAGCAGCGTGGACAGGGGAAAAACCGGGGAGCTGTTTTTT. Residues: CASSVDRGKTGELFF.

The rearrangement joins TRBV29-1 to TRBJ1-2; D might be TRBD1 (5 bases). CDR1 and CDR2 (germline): SQVTM, ANQGSEA. CDR3 size: 12 residues. Trimming took 3 bases from V and 6 from J, leaving 11 bases between them. This chain's CDR3 is CSVDGQGDGYTF. The CDR3, as DNA: TGCAGCGTTGACGGGCAGGGTGATGGCTACACCTTC.

The genes are TRBV19 and TRBJ1-5; D gene ambiguous. The CDR3 length is 12 residues. In germline, CDR1 is LNHDA, CDR2 SQIVND (reference sequence). Trimming took 5 bases from V and 1 from J, leaving 3 bases between them. The chain's CDR3 is CASSLSNQPQHF. The DNA of the CDR3 is TGTGCCAGTAGTCTAAGCAATCAGCCCCAGCATTTT. The full variable domain, its missing parts supplied by reference TRBV19 and TRBJ1-5, is DGGITQSPKYLFRKEGQNVTLSCEQNLNHDAMYWYRQDPGQGLRLIYYSQIVNDFQKGDIAEGYSVSREKKESFPLTVTSAQKNPTAFYLCASSLSNQPQHFGDGTRLSIL.

This clone is a singleton in its sample. The gene calls are TRBV6-5 and TRBJ2-7; D perhaps matches TRBD2 (6 bases). The CDR3 sequence is 13 residues long. The V and J ends lost 10 bases and 1 base respectively, with 14 bases between them. CDR1 MNHEY and CDR2 SVGAGI come from the germline V gene. This CDR3 reads CATGEDRSYEQYF. Here the CDR3 DNA reads TGTGCCACCGGGGAGGACCGTTCCTACGAGCAGTACTTC.

The CDR3 loop is CASSLELAGGRNEQFF. The CDR3 DNA reads as TGTGCCAGCAGCTTAGAGTTAGCGGGGGGCAGGAATGAGCAGTTCTTC. The chain is built from TRBV11-2 and TRBJ2-1; TRBD2 matches at 10 bases. Germline CDR1 SGHAT, CDR2 FQNNGV. V lost 0 bases to trimming and J lost 7 bases; unmatched junction nucleotides: 6. The CDR3 is made up of 16 amino acids.

The chain combines TRBV7-2 with TRBJ2-3, with unresolved D. Germline values: CDR1 SGHTA, CDR2 FQGNSA. There are 13 residues in the CDR3. The ends were cut back, 3 bases at V and 6 bases at J, with 10 bases in the middle. CDR3 protein: CASSFDVGDTQYF. CDR3 DNA: TGTGCCAGCAGCTTCGATGTTGGCGATACGCAGTATTTT.

Here the CDR3 reads CASSLYRRDIEAFF. In DNA form, the CDR3 reads TGTGCCAGCAGTTTATACCGGCGAGACATTGAAGCTTTCTTT. The chain has TRBV28 and TRBJ1-1; D gene ambiguous. Trimming cost V 1 base and J 7 bases, with 13 bases left between them. Germline V gene data show CDR1 as MDHEN and CDR2 as SYDVKM. This CDR3 is built from 14 residues.

The J gene is TRBJ2-2, the V gene TRBV10-3, with 8 bases matching TRBD1. After removal of 5 bases from V and 5 bases from J, the junction contained 10 bases not matched to a gene. Germline CDR1 ENHRY, CDR2 SYGVKD. This CDR3 contains 16 residues. DNA for the CDR3: TGTGCCATCAGTCCCGCAGGACAGGGAGGTACCGGGGAGCTGTTTTTT. This gives the protein CAISPAGQGGTGELFF.

V is TRBV7-2 and J is TRBJ1-1; tentatively, D is TRBD1 (6 bases). CDR1 is SGHTA, CDR2 FQGNSA, per germline. The V end was cut by 5 bases, the J end by 7 bases, with 23 bases between. CDR3 size: 16 residues. The CDR3 bases are TGTGCCAGCAGCGCACAACAGGGAGTGGTTGGGGTTGAAGCTTTCTTT. Protein sequence: CASSAQQGVVGVEAFF. Full variable domain (missing parts from reference TRBV7-2 and TRBJ1-1): GAGVSQSPSNKVTEKGKDVELRCDPISGHTALYWYRQSLGQGLEFLIYFQGNSAPDKSGLPSDRFSAERTGGSVSTLTIQRTQQEDSAVYLCASSAQQGVVGVEAFFGQGTRLTVV.

CDR3 nucleotide sequence: TGTGCCAGTAGCATGTTGCCGACAGGGGCGGGTTCACCCCTCCACTTT. Encoded protein: CASSMLPTGAGSPLHF. This rearrangement joins TRBV19 to TRBJ1-6; 8 nucleotides align to TRBD1. The CDR3 runs to 16 residues. Germline V gene sequence: CDR1 LNHDA, CDR2 SQIVND (reference sequence). V gave up 6 bases and J gave up 9 bases; unmatched junction bases: 13.

The chain uses TRBV18 and TRBJ1-1; 12 nucleotides align to TRBD1. V was clipped by 4 bases and J by 1 base; unmatched bases: 13. The CDR3 totals 19 residues. Germline CDR1 is KGHSH and CDR2 is LQKENI. The DNA of the CDR3 is TGTGCCAGCTCACTTGATTTCCCGGGACAGGGGGCGGCGAACACTGAAGCTTTCTTT. Translating gives CASSLDFPGQGAANTEAFF.

The chain couples TRBV5-1 to TRBJ2-4; no clear D. Germline CDR1 reads SGHRS; CDR2 reads YFSETQ. The CDR3 is 15 amino acids. Deletions cut 1 base from V and 12 bases from J, with 20 bases between. The CDR3 sequence: CASSLNADRSGRQYF. The CDR3 DNA is TGCGCCAGCAGCTTGAACGCCGATAGATCGGGTCGTCAGTACTTC.

This clone was seen only a few times. The J gene is TRBJ2-2, the V gene TRBV4-3; maybe TRBD1 (7 bases). The V end was cut by 1 base, the J end by 6 bases, with 12 bases between. The length of the CDR3 is 15 residues. Germline CDR1 LGHNA, CDR2 YSLEER. CDR3 sequence: CASSQGGTVSGELFF. The CDR3 bases are TGCGCCAGCAGCCAAGGCGGGACAGTATCCGGGGAGCTGTTTTTT.

The J gene is TRBJ1-6, the V gene TRBV14, with D possibly being TRBD1 (5 bases). CDR1 and CDR2 (germline): SGHDN, FVKESK. Trimming pared 6 bases from V and 13 bases from J, leaving 16 bases between. This CDR3 region has 13 residues. CDR3 DNA: TGTGCCAGCAGTTTATTGGCCGGGACTCCCCTCCACTTT. Translating gives CASSLLAGTPLHF.

V is TRBV29-1 and J is TRBJ2-1; 10 bases match TRBD2. This CDR3 is 18 amino acids long. CDR1 is SQVTM, CDR2 ANQGSEA, per germline. J lost 2 bases, V lost 6 bases, and 16 bases had no gene match. DNA for the CDR3: TGCAGCGTCGAGGGACCTAGCGGGGGCGTTAATCCCTACAATGAGCAGTTCTTC. Its protein product is CSVEGPSGGVNPYNEQFF.

This sequence joins TRBV4-3 and TRBJ1-1; D not resolved. Germline loops: CDR1 LGHNA, CDR2 YSLEER. Trimming removed 3 bases at V and 3 bases at J, with 14 bases between. CDR3 length: 15 residues. CDR3 nucleotides: TGCGCCAGCAGCCACCCGTGGGCAGCAGACACTGAAGCTTTCTTT. This gives the protein CASSHPWAADTEAFF.

The rearrangement uses TRBV4-1 and TRBJ1-1, with D perhaps matching TRBD1 (5 bases). The germline gives CDR1 MGHRA, CDR2 YSYEKL. The CDR3 covers 15 residues. Trimming removed 1 base from V and 3 bases from J, with 12 bases in between. The CDR3 reads CASSQGWGGDTEAFF. CDR3 coding DNA: TGCGCCAGCAGCCAAGGATGGGGCGGGGACACTGAAGCTTTCTTT.

V is TRBV6-5 and J is TRBJ1-1; 9 bases are a match to TRBD1. From germline, CDR1 is MNHEY and CDR2 SVGAGI. Trimming took 2 bases from V and 6 from J; bases not matched to a gene: 7. The CDR3 covers 15 residues. As DNA, the CDR3 is TGTGCCAGCAGTTACCTTACAGGGGGCGCGTCTGAAGCTTTCTTT. Protein: CASSYLTGGASEAFF.

J is TRBJ2-1 and V is TRBV5-1, with D perhaps matching TRBD1 (6 bases). Trimming cost V 7 bases and J 5 bases, with 7 bases left between them. CDR1 is SGHRS, CDR2 YFSETQ, per germline. The CDR3 consists of 11 residues. The CDR3 loop reads CASEGDNEQFF. CDR3 in DNA: TGCGCCAGCGAGGGGGACAATGAGCAGTTCTTC.

V usage is TRBV29-1 and J usage is TRBJ2-5, with TRBD1 identical over 9 bases. This CDR3 region has 14 residues. Per the germline V gene, CDR1 is SQVTM and CDR2 is ANQGSEA. V was clipped by 4 bases and J by 5 bases; unmatched bases: 8. CDR3: CSVGGQGPRETQYF. CDR3 DNA sequence: TGCAGCGTTGGCGGACAGGGGCCAAGGGAGACCCAGTACTTC.

The rearrangement links TRBV4-1 to TRBJ2-4; 9 bases are shared with TRBD1. Germline loops: CDR1 MGHRA, CDR2 YSYEKL. The CDR3 has 15 residues. The trim removed 4 bases at V and 12 bases at J, leaving 13 bases unmatched. The CDR3 loop reads CASSRKQGAVDSQYF. DNA of the CDR3: TGCGCCAGCAGCCGGAAACAGGGGGCTGTGGACAGTCAGTACTTC.

The chain has TRBV2 and TRBJ1-5; maybe TRBD1 (5 bases). This CDR3 is 15 amino acids long. In germline, CDR1 is SNHLY, CDR2 FYNNEI. Deletions cut 8 bases from V and 0 bases from J, with 14 bases between. The CDR3 bases are TGTGCCAGCGACCCAGGGAAAGGTAGCAATCAGCCCCAGCATTTT. Translating gives CASDPGKGSNQPQHF. The full variable domain, its missing parts supplied by reference TRBV2 and TRBJ1-5, is EPEVTQTPSHQVTQMGQEVILRCVPISNHLYFYWYRQILGQKVEFLVSFYNNEISEKSEIFDDQFSVERPDGSNFTLKIRSTKLEDSAMYFCASDPGKGSNQPQHFGDGTRLSIL.

The chain uses TRBV5-1 and TRBJ2-5, with D possibly TRBD1 on 6 matching bases. Trimming took 2 bases from V and 4 from J, leaving 9 bases between them. The V gene's germline CDR1 is SGHRS and CDR2 YFSETQ. The CDR3 is made up of 13 amino acids. CDR3 sequence reads: CASSFVGGETQYF. The CDR3 nucleotides read TGCGCCAGCAGCTTCGTAGGGGGAGAGACCCAGTACTTC.

The chain couples TRBV5-1 to TRBJ2-7; TRBD2 might be the D (6 bases). The CDR3 sequence is 15 residues long. Per the germline V gene, CDR1 is SGHRS and CDR2 is YFSETQ. Trimming cost V 3 bases and J 2 bases, with 15 bases left between them. The CDR3 protein is CASSSRGTVTYEQYF. The CDR3 DNA reads TGCGCCAGCAGCTCCCGGGGGACTGTCACCTACGAGCAGTACTTC.